This TCR beta chain was recorded in a study of blood T cell repertoires in COVID-19. Study in general: Specimens from acute and convalescent COVID-19 originated in the United States, Italy and Spain. Sources were T cells, B-cell-depleted T cells, or PBMCs; the material itself was cDNA or gDNA.

Original data processing: Reference gene primer amplification gave estimated nucleated cell counts. Profiling relied on immunoSEQ multiplex PCR, and the TCRdb table lists in-frame clones only, not all of them. The DNA gave D and trimming, while V, J and clone size come from that table. This sample has tens of thousands of clones; approximately 88% occur once, and the top ten carry 2.5%. V dropped 0 bases and J dropped 5; count of bases not matched to a gene: 16. CDR3 length: 18 amino acids. CDR1 is MGHRA and CDR2 is YSYEKL in the germline V gene. This sequence originates from a man older than 75 with active or convalescent COVID-19. The rearrangement uses TRBV4-1 and TRBJ2-7, with 7 bases that match TRBD1. The sample taken for sequencing was peripheral blood. The CDR3 nucleotides read TGCGCCAGCAGCCAAGATCCGAAGTCAGGGACAGTGCCCAACGAGCAGTACTTC. This translates into CASSQDPKSGTVPNEQYF.